This passage covers 12 T cell receptor beta chains from one sample sequenced in a study of cytomegalovirus exposure and HLA in healthy donors. Vbeta (60) and Jbeta (13) primers were used in the PCR. Using immunoSEQ multiplex PCR, the repertoire was profiled, and TCRdb retains in-frame clones only, with some absent. The top ten hold roughly 15% of the sample, which has around 92,000 clones, 65% to 75% seen once. The sequencing input was PBMCs. The receptors come from a woman aged 70-85 years in good health and CMV-seropositive.

The chain is built from TRBV28 and TRBJ2-2, with 9 bases that match TRBD1. There are 16 residues in the CDR3. V shed 4 bases and J 7 bases; nucleotides not matched to a gene: 10. Germline V gene data show CDR1 as MDHEN and CDR2 as SYDVKM. Here the CDR3 DNA reads TGTGCCAGCAGTTCACCGGGACAGGGTTCTTTCGGGGAGCTGTTTTTT. This encodes CASSSPGQGSFGELFF. The full variable domain, in which reference TRBV28 and TRBJ2-2 provide the parts outside the CDR3, is DVKVTQSSRYLVKRTGEKVFLECVQDMDHENMFWYRQDPGLGLRLIYFSYDVKMKEKGDIPEGYSVSREKKERFSLILESASTNQTSMYLCASSSPGQGSFGELFFGEGSRLTVL.

CDR3 amino acids: CASRQGGGIYGYTF. The CDR3, as DNA: TGCGCCAGCAGACAGGGAGGGGGGATCTATGGCTACACCTTC. The chain links TRBV4-1 to TRBJ1-2; tentatively, D is TRBD1 (6 bases). The CDR3 extends over 14 amino acids. Trimming stripped 6 bases from V and 4 bases from J, with 15 bases between. Germline V gene data show CDR1 as MGHRA and CDR2 as YSYEKL.

The CDR3 sequence is CASSLGGGTEAFF. CDR3 sequence (DNA): TGTGCCAGCAGCTTGGGGGGTGGCACTGAAGCTTTCTTT. The chain joins TRBV7-8 to TRBJ1-1, with D possibly matching TRBD1 (5 bases). The CDR3 has 13 amino acids. V lost 3 bases to trimming and J lost 4 bases, with 9 bases between them. CDR1 is SGHVS, CDR2 FQNEAQ, per germline.

This clone was recorded a few times. The rearrangement joins TRBV9 to TRBJ1-3, with unresolved D. Trimming removed 3 bases from V and 7 bases from J, with 20 bases in between. Germline V lookup: CDR1 SGDLS, CDR2 YYNGEE. The CDR3 consists of 16 residues. The CDR3 DNA reads as TGTGCCAGCAGCGCCCCGAGGGATCACAATTCGAACACCATATATTTT. It yields the protein CASSAPRDHNSNTIYF.

The V gene is TRBV28, the J gene TRBJ2-7; 7 bases map to TRBD1. The CDR3 contains 14 residues. Germline V gene data show CDR1 as MDHEN and CDR2 as SYDVKM. V lost 2 bases, J lost 4 bases, and 5 bases stayed unmatched. The CDR3 sequence: CASSLPGQPYEQYF. CDR3 sequence (DNA): TGTGCCAGCAGTTTACCGGGACAGCCATACGAGCAGTACTTC. The variable domain in full, with the rest retrieved from reference TRBV28 and TRBJ2-7, is DVKVTQSSRYLVKRTGEKVFLECVQDMDHENMFWYRQDPGLGLRLIYFSYDVKMKEKGDIPEGYSVSREKKERFSLILESASTNQTSMYLCASSLPGQPYEQYFGPGTRLTVT.

In its sample, this clone was seen a few times. The chain joins TRBV27 to TRBJ2-1; a weak D match, TRBD1 (7 bases). The CDR3 spans 15 residues. Germline V gives CDR1 MNHEY, CDR2 SMNVEV (reference sequence). The germline V and J ends were trimmed by 6 bases and 5 bases, with 17 bases remaining between them. The CDR3 spells CASRPRGQSNNEQFF. The CDR3 DNA reads TGTGCCAGCAGACCGCGGGGACAGAGCAACAATGAGCAGTTCTTC.

This clone was picked up a small number of times. The rearrangement uses TRBV2 and TRBJ1-1; D not resolved. The CDR3 contains 14 residues. Germline values: CDR1 SNHLY, CDR2 FYNNEI. V was pared by 3 bases and J by 0 bases, with 8 bases between. CDR3 sequence: CASSDRFLNTEAFF. DNA of the CDR3: TGTGCCAGCAGTGATCGGTTCCTGAACACTGAAGCTTTCTTT.

This clone was seen only once. V usage is TRBV6-5 and J usage is TRBJ2-3, with D maybe TRBD1 (6 bases). Trimming left V 6 bases short and J 2 bases short, with 15 bases between. CDR1 is MNHEY, CDR2 SVGAGI, per germline. The CDR3 consists of 15 residues. The chain's CDR3 is CASSRGQMDTDTQYF. For the CDR3, the DNA is TGTGCCAGCAGCCGCGGACAGATGGACACAGATACGCAGTATTTT.

The rearrangement links TRBV10-3 to TRBJ2-5; 10 bases align to TRBD2. The J call is doubtful: the DNA matches TRBJ2-7 better. CDR1 is ENHRY, CDR2 SYGVKD, per germline. This CDR3 region has 17 residues. The CDR3 region is CAISAQPGLATSYEQYF. The CDR3 coding sequence is TGTGCCATCAGCGCGCAACCGGGACTAGCGACCTCCTACGAGCAGTACTTC.

The gene calls are TRBV19 and TRBJ2-5; 14 bases map to TRBD2. V gave up 7 bases and J gave up 5 bases; unmatched junction bases: 6. The germline V gene encodes CDR1 LNHDA and CDR2 SQIVND (reference sequence). There are 15 residues in the CDR3. This CDR3 reads CASKTGTSGSETQYF. CDR3 DNA sequence: TGTGCCAGTAAAACCGGGACTAGCGGGAGTGAGACCCAGTACTTC.

The V and J genes are TRBV7-9 and TRBJ2-7, with D perhaps TRBD1 (5 bases). The length of the CDR3 is 15 residues. In germline, CDR1 is SEHNR, CDR2 FQNEAQ (reference sequence). Trimming took 0 bases from V and 5 from J, leaving 14 bases between them. In nucleotides, the CDR3 is TGTGCCAGCAGCTTAGCTATTCCAGGGATTGACGAGCAGTACTTC. Encoded protein: CASSLAIPGIDEQYF. Variable domain in full (rest from reference TRBV7-9 and TRBJ2-7): DTGVSQNPRHKITKRGQNVTFRCDPISEHNRLYWYRQTLGQGPEFLTYFQNEAQLEKSRLLSDRFSAERPKGSFSTLEIQRTEQGDSAMYLCASSLAIPGIDEQYFGPGTRLTVT.

Comments on this clone: Other DNA variants within this sample encode the same CDR3. The J gene is TRBJ2-7, the V gene TRBV27; a possible D gene is TRBD1 (6 bases). Looked up from germline, CDR1 is MNHEY and CDR2 is SMNVEV (reference sequence). Trimming pared 4 bases from V and 0 bases from J, leaving 10 bases between. This CDR3 region has 14 residues. CDR3 residues: CASSSTGSSYEQYF. CDR3 bases: TGTGCCAGCAGTTCGACAGGAAGCTCCTACGAGCAGTACTTC.